This is a list of T cell receptor beta chains from one sample in a study of metastatic and nonmetastatic thyroid tumors. Using MiXCR, TCRdb reanalyzed the PCR reads. The sample records roughly 81,000 clones, about 9.1% being singletons. Material for sequencing was blood. These receptors came from a female donor with papillary thyroid cancer or a benign thyroid nodule (not recorded which). Some clones in this sample may be carry-over from other donors' samples. The CDR3 runs from the conserved cysteine through the conserved F or W. The D gene is left open where the match is weak. Clone sizes are given selectively: once, few, many, or a class where the clone is expanded.

>many|TRBV30|TRBJ2-7|-
CAWSFGQGFRSYEQYF
TGTGCCTGGAGTTTTGGGCAGGGTTTTCGCTCCTACGAGCAGTACTTC
>few|TRBV24-1|TRBJ2-1|-
CATSDAGTRYDEQFF
TGTGCCACCAGTGATGCTGGGACTCGTTACGATGAGCAGTTCTTC
>few|TRBV9|TRBJ1-1|-
CARSPRCLNTEAFF
TGTGCCAGGTCACCCCGGTGCCTAAACACTGAAGCTTTCTTT
>-|TRBV9|TRBJ2-3|TRBD1
CASSVTGFLTDTQYF
TGTGCCAGCAGCGTGACAGGGTTTCTTACAGATACGCAGTATTTT
>-|TRBV28|TRBJ2-1|-
CASSLLANNEQFF
TGTGCCAGCAGTTTATTAGCGAACAATGAGCAGTTCTTC
>many|TRBV6-1|TRBJ1-1|-
CASRSPQVTGENTEAFF
TGTGCCAGCCGGAGCCCGCAAGTGACAGGCGAGAACACTGAAGCTTTCTTT
>many|TRBV18|TRBJ2-7|-
CASSPPRSPYEQYF
TGTGCCAGCTCACCACCGCGGAGTCCCTACGAGCAGTACTTC
>many|TRBV5-6|TRBJ1-2|TRBD1
CASSLGDRVYGYTF
TGTGCCAGCAGCTTGGGGGACAGGGTCTATGGCTACACCTTC
>many|TRBV20-1|TRBJ1-2|TRBD1
CSARGTGQGTNYGYTF
TGCAGTGCTAGAGGGACAGGGCAGGGGACTAACTATGGCTACACCTTC
>many|TRBV4-1|TRBJ2-7|TRBD2
CASSHGLAAYEQYF
TGCGCCAGCAGCCACGGACTAGCGGCCTACGAGCAGTACTTC
>many|TRBV3-1|TRBJ2-2|TRBD1
CASSHYDRGINTGELFF
TGTGCCAGCAGCCATTACGACAGGGGGATTAACACCGGGGAGCTGTTTTTT
>many|TRBV2|TRBJ2-5|TRBD2
CASRGGGGETQYF
TGTGCCAGCAGAGGCGGGGGAGGGGAGACCCAGTACTTC
>many|TRBV11-1|TRBJ2-7|-
CASSTTGPNYEQYF
TGTGCCAGCAGCACCACAGGGCCGAACTACGAGCAGTACTTC
>few|TRBV27|TRBJ1-2|TRBD1
CASSLRTGGAFGNYGYTF
TGTGCCAGCAGTTTAAGGACAGGGGGCGCCTTTGGGAACTATGGCTACACCTTC